The rows below give T cell receptor beta chains drawn from one sample of a study of blood T cell repertoires in COVID-19. Here immunoSEQ multiplex PCR was the method, and the copy in TCRdb shows in-frame clones only, minus some. The table lists roughly 140,000 clones, more than 75% of them singletons, with 4% to 4.5% in the top ten. The sample was peripheral blood. The source is a man between 60 and 70 years old with acute or convalescent COVID-19. CDR3s include the opening cysteine and the closing phenylalanine or tryptophan. A D gene is named only where the DNA matches it firmly. Where a row states a size, it is once, few, many or the class of an expanded clone; other rows omit it.

v_gene	abundance	d_gene	j_gene	CDR3aa	CDR3nt
TRBV5-4	.	TRBD1	TRBJ1-2	CASVRQGSYGYTF	TGTGCCAGTGTACGACAGGGATCCTATGGCTACACCTTC
TRBV24-1	many	TRBD2	TRBJ2-1	CATSGEGHSGSNEQFF	TGTGCCACCAGTGGCGAGGGGCACAGCGGGAGCAATGAGCAGTTCTTC
TRBV19	once	TRBD1	TRBJ2-2	CASSKYGQGETGELFF	TGTGCCAGTAGTAAATATGGGCAGGGGGAGACCGGGGAGCTGTTTTTT
TRBV9	.	.	TRBJ1-2	CASTAGDGYTF	TGTGCCAGCACCGCAGGGGATGGCTACACCTTC
TRBV5-1	.	.	TRBJ2-2	CASSLGVGANTGELFF	TGCGCCAGCAGCTTGGGAGTGGGGGCCAACACCGGGGAGCTGTTTTTT
TRBV12-3/TRBV12-4	.	.	TRBJ2-2	CASRSLSGELFF	TGTGCCAGCAGAAGCCTCTCCGGGGAGCTGTTTTTT
TRBV6-5	.	.	TRBJ2-5	CASSSHDWVLETQYF	TGTGCCAGCAGTTCCCACGACTGGGTTTTGGAGACCCAGTACTTC
TRBV6-5	once	TRBD1	TRBJ2-7	CASRRQGSGYDEQYF	TGTGCCAGCAGGCGACAGGGTAGTGGATACGACGAGCAGTACTTC
TRBV10-3	.	TRBD1	TRBJ2-3	CAINRQGASDTQYF	TGTGCCATCAATAGACAGGGGGCCTCAGATACGCAGTATTTT
TRBV7-6	.	TRBD1	TRBJ1-4	CASSPRTGNEKLFF	TGTGCCAGCAGCCCCAGGACAGGGAATGAAAAACTGTTTTTT
TRBV5-6	.	.	TRBJ2-5	CASSLETSFQTQYF	TGTGCCAGCAGCTTGGAAACTAGCTTTCAGACCCAGTACTTC
TRBV10-1	many	.	TRBJ2-2	CASSEGPGELFF	TGCGCCAGCAGTGAGGGGCCCGGGGAGCTGTTTTTT
TRBV21-1	.	.	TRBJ1-5	CASSPETQHF	TGTGCCAGCAGCCCCGAGACCCAGCATTTT
TRBV19	.	.	TRBJ1-6	CASSWGGVNSPLHF	TGTGCCAGTAGTTGGGGCGGAGTGAATTCACCCCTCCACTTT
TRBV19	.	TRBD2	TRBJ2-5	CASSTTSGQETQYF	TGTGCCAGTAGTACGACTAGCGGCCAAGAGACCCAGTACTTC
TRBV19	.	TRBD1	TRBJ2-5	CASLGGDRVFQETQYF	TGTGCCAGTTTGGGCGGGGACAGGGTTTTTCAAGAGACCCAGTACTTC
TRBV10-1	.	TRBD2	TRBJ2-5	CASSESSGKETQYF	TGCGCCAGCAGTGAGTCTAGCGGGAAAGAGACCCAGTACTTC
TRBV3-1/TRBV3-2	.	.	TRBJ1-6	CASSQVPGGNSPLHF	TGTGCCAGCAGCCAAGTCCCGGGAGGTAATTCACCCCTCCACTTT
TRBV3-1/TRBV3-2	.	TRBD2	TRBJ2-5	CATLQSGSAGETQYF	TGTGCCACTTTACAGAGCGGGAGCGCCGGGGAGACCCAGTACTTC
TRBV9	.	TRBD1	TRBJ2-7	CASSVFGQGDEQYF	TGTGCCAGCAGCGTTTTTGGACAGGGAGACGAGCAGTACTTC
TRBV4-1	.	TRBD2	TRBJ2-7	CASSQPGGTSVNEQYF	TGCGCCAGCAGCCAACCCGGGGGGACTAGCGTCAACGAGCAGTACTTC
TRBV10-3	few	.	TRBJ1-4	CAIRDPGVEKLFF	TGTGCCATCAGGGACCCAGGGGTCGAAAAACTGTTTTTT
TRBV2	few	TRBD1	TRBJ1-1	CASSEGGQPGGEAFF	TGTGCCAGCAGTGAAGGGGGACAGCCGGGGGGGGAAGCTTTCTTT
TRBV19	.	.	TRBJ1-2	CASSIGALRGTNYGYTF	TGTGCCAGTAGTATTGGGGCGTTAAGGGGGACTAACTATGGCTACACCTTC
TRBV6-5	few	.	TRBJ1-2	CASSGGADYGYTF	TGTGCCAGCAGCGGGGGGGCAGACTATGGCTACACCTTC
TRBV27	.	TRBD1	TRBJ2-6	CASSLGAGGPGANVLTF	TGTGCCAGCAGTTTGGGGGCAGGGGGTCCTGGGGCCAACGTCCTGACTTTC
TRBV4-2	.	TRBD2	TRBJ2-1	CASRGLAGDNEQFF	TGTGCCAGCAGGGGACTAGCGGGAGATAATGAGCAGTTCTTC
TRBV30	.	.	TRBJ1-1	CAWSKDGLTEAFF	TGTGCCTGGAGCAAAGACGGACTCACTGAAGCTTTCTTT
TRBV7-9	.	TRBD1	TRBJ1-2	CASSPGTVLNYGYTF	TGTGCCAGCAGCCCGGGGACAGTGTTGAACTATGGCTACACCTTC
TRBV7-2	once	TRBD1	TRBJ1-2	CASSLATGNKRGGYTF	TGTGCCAGCAGCTTAGCGACAGGGAACAAGCGGGGGGGCTACACCTTC
TRBV6-4	.	TRBD2	TRBJ2-1	CASSDSGSGRAEQFF	TGTGCCAGCAGTGACTCCGGTAGCGGGAGGGCCGAGCAGTTCTTC
TRBV7-9	.	.	TRBJ1-5	CASSPTGYSNQPQHF	TGTGCCAGCAGCCCGACAGGCTATAGCAATCAGCCCCAGCATTTT
TRBV10-3	.	TRBD2	TRBJ2-3	CAINGGLESDTQYF	TGTGCCATCAATGGGGGACTAGAGTCAGATACGCAGTATTTT
TRBV24-1	.	TRBD1	TRBJ2-7	CATSVTGTGTF	TGTGCCACCAGTGTTACCGGGACAGGGACCTTC
TRBV3-1/TRBV3-2	.	.	TRBJ1-6	CASSQAGFYNSPLHF	TGTGCCAGCAGCCAAGCGGGGTTCTATAATTCACCCCTCCACTTT
TRBV9	.	TRBD2	TRBJ2-1	CASSAYGLAASYNEQFF	TGTGCCAGCAGCGCTTACGGACTAGCGGCCTCCTACAATGAGCAGTTCTTC
TRBV11-1	few	TRBD1	TRBJ2-3	CASSLERQGADTQYF	TGTGCCAGCAGCTTAGAACGGCAGGGGGCAGATACGCAGTATTTT
TRBV7-9	.	TRBD2	TRBJ2-7	CASSGRAGGPREQYF	TGTGCCAGCAGCGGAAGAGCGGGAGGGCCACGAGAGCAGTACTTC
TRBV6-5	few	TRBD1	TRBJ1-5	CASSSDRGQQPQHF	TGTGCCAGCAGTTCGGACAGGGGGCAACAGCCCCAGCATTTT
TRBV5-1	once	.	TRBJ2-2	CASSLGAEPNTGELFF	TGCGCCAGCAGCTTGGGCGCGGAGCCAAACACCGGGGAGCTGTTTTTT
TRBV30	.	TRBD2	TRBJ2-5	CAWSVKLAPQETQYF	TGTGCCTGGAGTGTAAAACTAGCGCCACAAGAGACCCAGTACTTC
TRBV13	.	TRBD1	TRBJ2-7	CASSIRDRAYEQYF	TGTGCCAGCAGCATCCGGGACAGGGCCTACGAGCAGTACTTC
TRBV5-6	.	.	TRBJ2-4	CASSLFEVSNIQYF	TGTGCCAGCAGCTTATTTGAGGTTTCAAACATTCAGTACTTC
TRBV5-1	few	.	TRBJ2-5	CASSLAAVGAQETQYF	TGCGCCAGCAGCTTGGCCGCGGTGGGGGCCCAAGAGACCCAGTACTTC
TRBV13	.	TRBD2	TRBJ2-1	CASSPRGLADNEQFF	TGTGCCAGCAGCCCCCGGGGACTAGCGGACAATGAGCAGTTCTTC
TRBV3-1/TRBV3-2	few	TRBD2	TRBJ2-5	CASSLGLAGYQETQYF	TGTGCCAGCAGCCTGGGACTAGCGGGTTACCAAGAGACCCAGTACTTC
TRBV7-2	.	.	TRBJ2-6	CASSTHATRTGANVLTF	TGTGCCAGCAGCACCCATGCCACTAGAACCGGGGCCAACGTCCTGACTTTC
TRBV4-2	.	TRBD1	TRBJ1-2	CASSQENRGIVGYTF	TGTGCCAGCAGCCAAGAGAACAGGGGTATCGTCGGCTACACCTTC
TRBV4-1	.	TRBD2	TRBJ2-5	CASSQDSGSSETQYF	TGCGCCAGCAGCCAAGATAGCGGGAGTTCTGAGACCCAGTACTTC
TRBV5-1	.	TRBD2	TRBJ2-3	CASSLALAGVSTDTQYF	TGCGCCAGCAGCTTAGCTCTAGCGGGGGTTAGCACAGATACGCAGTATTTT
TRBV2	.	TRBD2	TRBJ2-5	CASRGLAGVSETQYF	TGTGCCAGCCGAGGACTAGCGGGAGTAAGTGAGACCCAGTACTTC
TRBV5-1	.	TRBD1	TRBJ2-7	CASSRGQEVYEQYF	TGCGCCAGCAGCAGAGGACAGGAGGTATACGAGCAGTACTTC
TRBV2	.	.	TRBJ2-1	CASRREATSSYNEQFF	TGTGCCAGCAGAAGGGAGGCGACGAGCTCCTACAATGAGCAGTTCTTC